A selection of T cell receptor beta chains follows, all from one sample in a study of blood T cell repertoires in COVID-19. TCRdb keeps only in-frame clones here, not all; method: immunoSEQ multiplex PCR. This table has under 300,000 clones, 81% appearing once. Sequencing input: peripheral blood. These receptors were taken from an older woman with active or convalescent COVID-19. The CDR3 runs from the conserved cysteine through the conserved F or W. The order of the fields is clone size, V gene, J gene, D gene, CDR3 DNA, CDR3 protein. A D gene is named only where the DNA matches it firmly. The size of a clone is reported for some rows only, either as once, few or many, or as a class for expanded clones.

>NA|TRBV2|TRBJ2-1|TRBD2
TGTGCCAGCAGTGCCCTAGCGGGGGGGAGCAATGAGCAGTTCTTC
CASSALAGGSNEQFF
>NA|TRBV24-1|TRBJ2-3|NA
TGTGCCACCAGTGCCGGGTACGGGTCAGATACGCAGTATTTT
CATSAGYGSDTQYF
>NA|TRBV29-1|TRBJ1-2|NA
TGCAGCGTTGAAAGGGGGGGAAGGGGCTATGGCTACACCTTC
CSVERGGRGYGYTF
>NA|TRBV7-9|TRBJ2-1|TRBD1
TGTGCCAGCAGACAAACAGGGGGCGCTTTCAGTGAGCAGTTCTTC
CASRQTGGAFSEQFF
>NA|TRBV6-5|TRBJ1-3|NA
TGTGCCAGCAGTTACCGGACAGCGCGCTCTGGAAACACCATATATTTT
CASSYRTARSGNTIYF
>NA|TRBV27|TRBJ2-7|NA
TGTGCCAGCAGTTTTGGCGGGGTTAGTTACGAGCAGTACTTC
CASSFGGVSYEQYF
>NA|TRBV28|TRBJ2-5|TRBD2
TGTGCCAGCTTAGCGGGGGGGAAAGAGACCCAGTACTTC
CASLAGGKETQYF
>NA|TRBV29-1|TRBJ2-2|NA
TGCAGCGCTCACCCACTGACGGGTGCCGGGGAGCTGTTTTTT
CSAHPLTGAGELFF
>few|TRBV11-3|TRBJ2-7|NA
TGTGCCAGCAGCAGGGGTTCCTACGAGCAGTACTTC
CASSRGSYEQYF
>NA|TRBV6-2/TRBV6-3|TRBJ2-1|NA
TGTGCCAGCAGTTACCGGCCAAGGGGCCCCTACAATGAGCAGTTCTTC
CASSYRPRGPYNEQFF
>NA|TRBV11-2|TRBJ1-5|TRBD1
TGTGCCAGCAGCTTCCTCACAGGGGGCGCAGGCGGTCAGCCCCAGCATTTT
CASSFLTGGAGGQPQHF
>NA|TRBV11-1|TRBJ2-3|TRBD2
TGTGCCAGCAGCTCCCGGAGCGGGGGGCGAACAGATACGCAGTATTTT
CASSSRSGGRTDTQYF
>NA|TRBV5-1|TRBJ2-5|TRBD1
TGCGCCAGCAGCTCCCATCCTCCGGGACAGTCCGGGACCCAGTACTTC
CASSSHPPGQSGTQYF
>few|TRBV12-2|TRBJ2-5|NA
TGTGCAAGTCGCTTAGCGAGACAGGGGGCGTTTATTGGGAGAGAGACCCAGTACTTC
CASRLARQGAFIGRETQYF
>NA|TRBV6-5|TRBJ1-2|NA
TGTGCCATCACGGGGGGCGGTACCAACTATGGCTACACCTTC
CAITGGGTNYGYTF
>NA|TRBV6-5|TRBJ1-3|TRBD1
TGTGCCAGCAGTTCCTCAGGGGGCGGTACGGGAAACACCATATATTTT
CASSSSGGGTGNTIYF
>NA|TRBV5-1|TRBJ1-4|NA
TGCGCCAGCAGTTCTCAGGGGACCTCAACTAATGAAAAACTGTTTTTT
CASSSQGTSTNEKLFF
>NA|TRBV3-1/TRBV3-2|TRBJ2-5|TRBD2
TGTGCCAGCAGCGAGACTAGCTCGTCGGAGACCCAGTACTTC
CASSETSSSETQYF
>NA|TRBV9|TRBJ2-5|TRBD2
TGTGCCAGCAGCCCCATACTAGCGGGGGGGACAGAGACCCAGTACTTC
CASSPILAGGTETQYF
>once|TRBV5-4|TRBJ2-3|NA
TGTGCCAGCAGCTTGGTTGGCGGGGGCGGGTCAGATACGCAGTATTTT
CASSLVGGGGSDTQYF
>NA|TRBV5-1|TRBJ2-3|NA
TGCGCCAGCCACCACGGGGCGGGGAACACAGATACGCAGTATTTT
CASHHGAGNTDTQYF
>once|TRBV19|TRBJ1-6|NA
TGTGCCAGTAGTATAATGTCGAGCTCCTATAATTCACCCCTCCACTTT
CASSIMSSSYNSPLHF
>NA|TRBV10-3|TRBJ1-2|TRBD1
TGTGCCATCAGTGCCGGGACAGAGGGTAAAAACTATGGCTACACCTTC
CAISAGTEGKNYGYTF
>NA|TRBV6-2/TRBV6-3|TRBJ1-2|NA
TGTGCCAGCAGTTACGCCGGACTTAACTATGGCTACACCTTC
CASSYAGLNYGYTF
>NA|TRBV2|TRBJ1-1|NA
TGTGCCAGCAGTATTGGACTGCCGAACACTGAAGCTTTCTTT
CASSIGLPNTEAFF